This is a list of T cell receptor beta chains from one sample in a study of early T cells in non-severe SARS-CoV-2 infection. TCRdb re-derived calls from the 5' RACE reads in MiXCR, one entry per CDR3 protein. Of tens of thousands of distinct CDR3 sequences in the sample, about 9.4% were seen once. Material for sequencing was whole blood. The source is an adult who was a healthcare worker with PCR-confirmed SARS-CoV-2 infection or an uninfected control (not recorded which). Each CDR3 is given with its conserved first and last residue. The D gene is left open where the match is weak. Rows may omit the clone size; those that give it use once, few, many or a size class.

cdr3_nt: TGCGCCAGCAGCCAAGATCTAAGTCGAGTGTTTTTT; cdr3_aa: CASSQDLSRVFF; cdr3_length: 12; clone_size: -; d_call: -; v_call: TRBV4-1; j_call: TRBJ1-4
cdr3_nt: TGTGCCAGCAGCTTTCTCCAAGAGACCCAGTACTTC; cdr3_aa: CASSFLQETQYF; cdr3_length: 12; clone_size: many; d_call: -; v_call: TRBV7-9; j_call: TRBJ2-5
cdr3_nt: TGCAGCGTCCTGGACAGGGAAGAGACCCAGTACTTC; cdr3_aa: CSVLDREETQYF; cdr3_length: 12; clone_size: -; d_call: TRBD1; v_call: TRBV29-1; j_call: TRBJ2-5
cdr3_nt: TGTGCCAGCAGCTTAGCGGACGGTTCCACAGATACGCAGTATTTT; cdr3_aa: CASSLADGSTDTQYF; cdr3_length: 15; clone_size: few; d_call: -; v_call: TRBV7-6; j_call: TRBJ2-3
cdr3_nt: TGTGCCTCCCGAACGGGGGCTGGTACCGGGGAGCTGTTTTTT; cdr3_aa: CASRTGAGTGELFF; cdr3_length: 14; clone_size: -; d_call: -; v_call: TRBV3-1; j_call: TRBJ2-2
cdr3_nt: TGTGCCAGTAGTAGACCCGGACAGGCGCTTTATGGCTACACCTTC; cdr3_aa: CASSRPGQALYGYTF; cdr3_length: 15; clone_size: many; d_call: TRBD1; v_call: TRBV19; j_call: TRBJ1-2
cdr3_nt: TGTGCCAGCAGCTTACGGACAGGGGGCACGAACAATGAGCAGTTCTTC; cdr3_aa: CASSLRTGGTNNEQFF; cdr3_length: 16; clone_size: few; d_call: TRBD1; v_call: TRBV7-6; j_call: TRBJ2-1
cdr3_nt: TGTGCCAGCAGCTTACGTCAGAACACTGAAGCTTTCTTT; cdr3_aa: CASSLRQNTEAFF; cdr3_length: 13; clone_size: once; d_call: -; v_call: TRBV7-3; j_call: TRBJ1-1
cdr3_nt: TGTGCCAGCAGCTCAGTGGGGACAGCCAATCAGCCCCAGCATTTT; cdr3_aa: CASSSVGTANQPQHF; cdr3_length: 15; clone_size: -; d_call: TRBD1; v_call: TRBV5-6; j_call: TRBJ1-5
cdr3_nt: TGCAGCGCCACGAGGGATACGCAGTATTTT; cdr3_aa: CSATRDTQYF; cdr3_length: 10; clone_size: many; d_call: -; v_call: TRBV29-1; j_call: TRBJ2-3
cdr3_nt: TGCAGTGCTAACTACGGACAGACCGGGGAGCTGTTTTTT; cdr3_aa: CSANYGQTGELFF; cdr3_length: 13; clone_size: -; d_call: -; v_call: TRBV20-1; j_call: TRBJ2-2
cdr3_nt: TGCAGCGTTGAACTCGGGGGCGGGGAGACCCAGTACTTC; cdr3_aa: CSVELGGGETQYF; cdr3_length: 13; clone_size: -; d_call: -; v_call: TRBV29-1; j_call: TRBJ2-5
cdr3_nt: TGTGCTAGCAGCCCTTCGGGACTAGCGGGAGTAGAGACCCAGTACTTC; cdr3_aa: CASSPSGLAGVETQYF; cdr3_length: 16; clone_size: -; d_call: TRBD2; v_call: TRBV7-7; j_call: TRBJ2-5
cdr3_nt: TGTGCCATCAGTGAGACAGGGCTTGGGGCCAACGTCCTGACTTTC; cdr3_aa: CAISETGLGANVLTF; cdr3_length: 15; clone_size: many; d_call: -; v_call: TRBV10-3; j_call: TRBJ2-6
cdr3_nt: TGTGCCAGCTCACCACGAGGGGCTGAAGGCTACACCTTC; cdr3_aa: CASSPRGAEGYTF; cdr3_length: 13; clone_size: many; d_call: -; v_call: TRBV18; j_call: TRBJ1-2
cdr3_nt: TGTGCCAGTAGTATTCAAACGGGACAGGTGGGAAACTACGAGCAGTACTTC; cdr3_aa: CASSIQTGQVGNYEQYF; cdr3_length: 17; clone_size: -; d_call: TRBD1; v_call: TRBV19; j_call: TRBJ2-7
cdr3_nt: TGTGCCAGCAGCGAGGGGGACAGGGTGTTCCAAGAGACCCAGTACTTC; cdr3_aa: CASSEGDRVFQETQYF; cdr3_length: 16; clone_size: -; d_call: TRBD1; v_call: TRBV7-2; j_call: TRBJ2-5
cdr3_nt: TGTGCCAGCAGCCCCGGGACCTACGAGCAGTACTTC; cdr3_aa: CASSPGTYEQYF; cdr3_length: 12; clone_size: few; d_call: -; v_call: TRBV7-9; j_call: TRBJ2-7
cdr3_nt: TGTGCCAGCAGTTTATTTGGTTTGTGGACCTACGAGCAGTACTTC; cdr3_aa: CASSLFGLWTYEQYF; cdr3_length: 15; clone_size: many; d_call: -; v_call: TRBV12-3/TRBV12-4; j_call: TRBJ2-7
cdr3_nt: TGTGCCAGCAGTGAAGCACTTAGACCAGTTTACAATGAGCAGTTCTTC; cdr3_aa: CASSEALRPVYNEQFF; cdr3_length: 16; clone_size: few; d_call: -; v_call: TRBV2; j_call: TRBJ2-1
cdr3_nt: TGTGCCAGCAGCTTAGCGATTTGGAACACTGAAGCTTTCTTT; cdr3_aa: CASSLAIWNTEAFF; cdr3_length: 14; clone_size: once; d_call: -; v_call: TRBV11-1; j_call: TRBJ1-1
cdr3_nt: TGTGCCAGCAGCTCGCAGACCCGATTTCGGAATGAGCAGTTCTTC; cdr3_aa: CASSSQTRFRNEQFF; cdr3_length: 15; clone_size: -; d_call: -; v_call: TRBV7-9; j_call: TRBJ2-1
cdr3_nt: TGCAGCGTTGAAAGTAATGAAAAACTGTTTTTT; cdr3_aa: CSVESNEKLFF; cdr3_length: 11; clone_size: many; d_call: -; v_call: TRBV29-1; j_call: TRBJ1-4
cdr3_nt: TGTGCCAGCGGCATATGGGGGACTCCCCAGGGAACTGAAGCTTTCTTT; cdr3_aa: CASGIWGTPQGTEAFF; cdr3_length: 16; clone_size: -; d_call: -; v_call: TRBV11-2; j_call: TRBJ1-1
cdr3_nt: TGTGCCAGCAGCTTATGGGGTACGACAAGCACAGATACGCAGTATTTT; cdr3_aa: CASSLWGTTSTDTQYF; cdr3_length: 16; clone_size: -; d_call: -; v_call: TRBV7-2; j_call: TRBJ2-3
cdr3_nt: TGTGCCAGCAGCTTTGGGCAGGGAATGGACACTGAAGCTTTCTTT; cdr3_aa: CASSFGQGMDTEAFF; cdr3_length: 15; clone_size: -; d_call: -; v_call: TRBV7-9; j_call: TRBJ1-1
cdr3_nt: TGTGCCAGCAGCCTACATGGTCAGTGGACAGGGGAACATGGCTACACCTTC; cdr3_aa: CASSLHGQWTGEHGYTF; cdr3_length: 17; clone_size: many; d_call: TRBD1; v_call: TRBV7-9; j_call: TRBJ1-2
cdr3_nt: TGTGCCAGCCTTCTGGGGGAGCTGTTTTTT; cdr3_aa: CASLLGELFF; cdr3_length: 10; clone_size: few; d_call: -; v_call: TRBV11-2; j_call: TRBJ2-2
cdr3_nt: TGTGCCAGCAGCTCGGGACTCCCACAAGAGACCCAGTACTTC; cdr3_aa: CASSSGLPQETQYF; cdr3_length: 14; clone_size: few; d_call: -; v_call: TRBV7-9; j_call: TRBJ2-5
cdr3_nt: TGTGCCAGCAGCCGCGGGGCGGGGGAGACCCAGTACTTC; cdr3_aa: CASSRGAGETQYF; cdr3_length: 13; clone_size: -; d_call: -; v_call: TRBV7-9; j_call: TRBJ2-5
cdr3_nt: TGCAGCGCCAGAGTGAGTGGACAGGGGGTAGAGACCCAGTACTTC; cdr3_aa: CSARVSGQGVETQYF; cdr3_length: 15; clone_size: once; d_call: TRBD1; v_call: TRBV29-1; j_call: TRBJ2-5
cdr3_nt: TGTGCCAGCAGCGCCTCGGGACTAGCTAGTGAGCAGTTCTTC; cdr3_aa: CASSASGLASEQFF; cdr3_length: 14; clone_size: few; d_call: TRBD2; v_call: TRBV9; j_call: TRBJ2-1
cdr3_nt: TGTGCCAGCAGCTCTAGAACGGGAGACACCGGGGAGCTGTTTTTT; cdr3_aa: CASSSRTGDTGELFF; cdr3_length: 15; clone_size: -; d_call: -; v_call: TRBV7-9; j_call: TRBJ2-2
cdr3_nt: TGTGCCAGCAGCCAAGGACGGGGGACGCACCAAGAGACCCAGTACTTC; cdr3_aa: CASSQGRGTHQETQYF; cdr3_length: 16; clone_size: -; d_call: -; v_call: TRBV3-1; j_call: TRBJ2-5
cdr3_nt: TGTGCCAGCAGCTTGGACAGCACAGATACGCAGTATTTT; cdr3_aa: CASSLDSTDTQYF; cdr3_length: 13; clone_size: -; d_call: -; v_call: TRBV7-2; j_call: TRBJ2-3
cdr3_nt: TGTGCCAGCAGCCAAGTTCTAGGAGCCAATGAGCAGTTCTTC; cdr3_aa: CASSQVLGANEQFF; cdr3_length: 14; clone_size: many; d_call: -; v_call: TRBV3-1; j_call: TRBJ2-1
cdr3_nt: TGCGCCAGCAGCCAAGATAAGCCTAGCGGGGGCTGGCAGTTCTTC; cdr3_aa: CASSQDKPSGGWQFF; cdr3_length: 15; clone_size: many; d_call: TRBD2; v_call: TRBV4-1; j_call: TRBJ2-1
cdr3_nt: TGTGCCACCAGCAGGGGACGGGACAGGGGGTCTGTGAGTGAAAAACTGTTTTTT; cdr3_aa: CATSRGRDRGSVSEKLFF; cdr3_length: 18; clone_size: few; d_call: TRBD1; v_call: TRBV15; j_call: TRBJ1-4
cdr3_nt: TGCAGCGTTGAAGTACAGGGGAGGGGGACTGAAGCTTTCTTT; cdr3_aa: CSVEVQGRGTEAFF; cdr3_length: 14; clone_size: many; d_call: TRBD1; v_call: TRBV29-1; j_call: TRBJ1-1
cdr3_nt: TGTGCCAGCAAAGCGGAGGTAAACTACGAGCAGTACTTC; cdr3_aa: CASKAEVNYEQYF; cdr3_length: 13; clone_size: -; d_call: -; v_call: TRBV6-1; j_call: TRBJ2-7
cdr3_nt: TGCAGTGCTAAAAGGCTAGGACACACCCAAGAGACCCAGTACTTC; cdr3_aa: CSAKRLGHTQETQYF; cdr3_length: 15; clone_size: -; d_call: -; v_call: TRBV20-1; j_call: TRBJ2-5
cdr3_nt: TGTGCCTGGAGTGTACGATGGGGGCCCGGGGAGCTGTTTTTT; cdr3_aa: CAWSVRWGPGELFF; cdr3_length: 14; clone_size: many; d_call: -; v_call: TRBV30; j_call: TRBJ2-2
cdr3_nt: TGTGCCACCAGCAGAGATTATTCCGGTCTGAGGCACACTGAAGCTTTCTTT; cdr3_aa: CATSRDYSGLRHTEAFF; cdr3_length: 17; clone_size: many; d_call: -; v_call: TRBV15; j_call: TRBJ1-1
cdr3_nt: TGTGCCAGCAGCACAGGGGCCCTCTCCTACAATGAGCAGTTCTTC; cdr3_aa: CASSTGALSYNEQFF; cdr3_length: 15; clone_size: few; d_call: TRBD1; v_call: TRBV5-8; j_call: TRBJ2-1
cdr3_nt: TGTGCCAGCAGTGATAGAGATACGCAGTATTTT; cdr3_aa: CASSDRDTQYF; cdr3_length: 11; clone_size: few; d_call: -; v_call: TRBV2; j_call: TRBJ2-3
cdr3_nt: TGTGCCAGCAGCTCCTCCGGGACAGGGGACTCACCCCTCCACTTT; cdr3_aa: CASSSSGTGDSPLHF; cdr3_length: 15; clone_size: few; d_call: TRBD1; v_call: TRBV7-3; j_call: TRBJ1-6
cdr3_nt: TGTGCCAGCAGCTTACCCAGCCCCCAGCGGGGGGTAAATGAGCAGTTCTTC; cdr3_aa: CASSLPSPQRGVNEQFF; cdr3_length: 17; clone_size: few; d_call: TRBD2; v_call: TRBV7-3; j_call: TRBJ2-1
cdr3_nt: TGCAGCGTTTCACAGGCCTCCTACAATGAGCAGTTCTTC; cdr3_aa: CSVSQASYNEQFF; cdr3_length: 13; clone_size: many; d_call: -; v_call: TRBV29-1; j_call: TRBJ2-1
cdr3_nt: TGTGCCAGCCATTTGCCGGCCAGCAATGAGCAGTTCTTC; cdr3_aa: CASHLPASNEQFF; cdr3_length: 13; clone_size: -; d_call: -; v_call: TRBV7-8; j_call: TRBJ2-1